The next 22 T cell receptor beta chains were all read from a single sample in a study of Tregs in tolerant kidney transplant recipients. Sequenced by immunoSEQ multiplex PCR; TCRdb stores in-frame clones only, minus some. There are about 240,000 clones in the sample; around 81% occur only once, and about 0.64% lies in the top ten. The sample taken for sequencing was CD4+ T cells from blood. Receptor source: a human donor in good health.

This chain uses TRBV7-2 with TRBJ2-7; D not certain. Germline values: CDR1 SGHTA, CDR2 FQGNSA. The CDR3 extends over 14 amino acids. Trimming stripped 0 bases from V and 3 bases from J, with 9 bases between. The CDR3, as DNA: TGTGCCAGCAGCTTAGCGGCCGGCAGCTACGAGCAGTACTTC. Amino acids: CASSLAAGSYEQYF.

With respect to this clone: Germline and junction disagree at one end, which may indicate a read error. V gene TRBV7-6 combines with J gene TRBJ2-5; the match to TRBD2 covers 9 bases. Germline V gene lookup returns CDR1 SGHVS and CDR2 FNYEAQ. The CDR3 is 16 residues long. The CDR3: CASSLMQRGAQGTQYF. In DNA, the CDR3 is TGTGCCAGCAGCTTAATGCAGCGGGGGGCTCAAGGGACCCAGTACTTC.

This chain joins TRBV30 and TRBJ1-2, with 7 positions matching TRBD1. V shed 4 bases, J shed 4 bases, and the junction held 9 bases outside the gene matches. CDR1 GTSNPN and CDR2 SVGIG come from the germline V gene (reference sequence). This CDR3 comprises 14 residues. The CDR3 sequence: CAWTPPGQIYGYTF. DNA of the CDR3: TGTGCCTGGACCCCCCCGGGACAGATCTATGGCTACACCTTC.

The V and J genes are TRBV5-1 and TRBJ2-1, with 12 bases that match TRBD2. The CDR3 sequence is 16 residues long. Trimming cost V 3 bases and J 8 bases; bases outside gene matches: 9. Per the germline V gene, CDR1 is SGHRS and CDR2 is YFSETQ. CDR3 nucleotides: TGCGCCAGCAGCTCTCTGACTAGCGGGAGCGCGTATGAGCAGTTCTTC. As protein: CASSSLTSGSAYEQFF.

This CDR3 is CASSATGKMGSYEQYF. CDR3 nucleotides: TGTGCCAGCAGCGCGACAGGGAAAATGGGCTCCTACGAGCAGTACTTC. The chain recombines TRBV7-6 with TRBJ2-7; 7 bases line up with TRBD1. V shed 5 bases and J 0 bases; nucleotides not matched to a gene: 10. Germline V gene lookup returns CDR1 SGHVS and CDR2 FNYEAQ. The CDR3 sequence is 16 residues long.

This clone was picked up a small number of times. This chain connects TRBV10-3 to TRBJ1-4; D call uncertain. The V end lost 6 bases, the J end lost 4 bases, and 9 bases lay between the germline ends. The CDR3 extends over 13 amino acids. The germline gives CDR1 ENHRY, CDR2 SYGVKD. CDR3 protein: CAIRAEHNEKLFF. CDR3 in DNA: TGTGCCATCAGGGCTGAACATAATGAAAAACTGTTTTTT.

On this clone itself: An end of the junction differs from the germline gene, which may be a read error. The gene calls are TRBV5-6 and TRBJ1-6; 8 positions agree with TRBD1. The CDR3 loop spans 14 amino acids. CDR1 and CDR2 (germline): SGHDT, YYEEEE. CDR3 nucleotides: TGTGCCAGCAGGTTGGACAGGGATAATTCACCCCTCCACTTT. Residues: CASRLDRDNSPLHF.

In this sample, this clone turned up a few times. The junction departs from the called germline gene at one end, perhaps through a read error. This chain links TRBV7-2 with TRBJ1-4, with 7 bases that match TRBD1. The CDR3 contains 14 residues. The germline V gene encodes CDR1 SGHTA and CDR2 FQGNSA. CDR3 DNA: TGTGCCAGCAGCTTAGCCTTGGGACAGACGTCACTACATTTT. Translated, it gives CASSLALGQTSLHF.

Comment on this clone: This sample also contains other DNA sequences that code for the same CDR3. The rearrangement uses TRBV5-5 and TRBJ2-7; tentative D call: TRBD1 (6 bases). The CDR3 contains 15 residues. Trimming left V 0 bases short and J 7 bases short, with 17 bases between. Germline CDR1 is SGHKS and CDR2 is YYEKEE (reference sequence). The CDR3 nucleotides read TGTGCCAGCAGCTTGGGTCAGGGGCGAGTGTATGAGCAGTACTTC. Encoded protein: CASSLGQGRVYEQYF.

The chain recombines TRBV5-1 with TRBJ1-3, with unresolved D. CDR1 and CDR2 from the germline V gene are SGHRS and YFSETQ. This CDR3 has 14 amino acids. Trimming cost V 4 bases and J 3 bases, with 11 bases left between them. CDR3 bases: TGCGCCAGCAGCCAAGATGGGGTTGGAAACACCATATATTTT. It codes for CASSQDGVGNTIYF.

The chain uses TRBV4-1 and TRBJ2-2; 12 nucleotides match TRBD2. Germline V gives CDR1 MGHRA, CDR2 YSYEKL. The CDR3 runs 17 residues. J was trimmed by 0 bases and V by 6 bases; bases with no gene match: 5. In DNA form, the CDR3 reads TGCGCCAGCAGAAGACTAGCGGGGGCCGCGAACACCGGGGAGCTGTTTTTT. Its protein product is CASRRLAGAANTGELFF.

The J gene is TRBJ1-1, the V gene TRBV12-5, with 7 bases lining up with TRBD1. Trimming at V came to 2 bases and at J to 4 bases, leaving 10 bases not matched to a gene. Germline assignment: CDR1 LGHNT and CDR2 FRNRAP. The CDR3 covers 16 residues. CDR3 sequence: CASGLTRTGVVTEAFF. The CDR3 DNA reads TGTGCTAGTGGTTTGACGCGGACAGGAGTGGTCACTGAAGCTTTCTTT.

The chain uses TRBV4-1 and TRBJ2-7, with D maybe TRBD1 (6 bases). Germline V gene sequence: CDR1 MGHRA, CDR2 YSYEKL. The CDR3 totals 18 residues. Trimming took off 1 base at V and 0 bases at J, with 19 bases between the two ends. CDR3 sequence reads: CASSQAPPQGPSSYEQYF. CDR3 DNA: TGCGCCAGCAGCCAAGCCCCCCCGCAGGGGCCGAGCTCCTACGAGCAGTACTTC.

Remarks on this clone: The identical CDR3 is also encoded by other nucleotide sequences in the sample. This chain links TRBV25-1 with TRBJ2-3; tentatively, D is TRBD2 (6 bases). Germline V lookup: CDR1 MGHDK, CDR2 SYGVNS. The V and J ends lost 4 bases and 2 bases respectively, with 10 bases between them. The CDR3 consists of 14 residues. CDR3 sequence (DNA): TGTGCCAGCAGTGCGGACTACCCCACAGATACGCAGTATTTT. It is translated as CASSADYPTDTQYF.

The rearrangement joins TRBV15 to TRBJ1-1; D call uncertain. The germline gives CDR1 LNHNV, CDR2 YYDKDF (reference sequence). The CDR3 is 13 residues long. V lost 4 bases and J lost 7, with 13 bases in between. CDR3 region: CATSIRTQFEAFF. DNA for the CDR3: TGTGCCACCAGCATAAGGACCCAATTTGAAGCTTTCTTT.

The gene calls are TRBV10-1 and TRBJ2-5; the match to TRBD2 covers 10 bases. Per the germline V gene, CDR1 is WNHNN and CDR2 is SYGVQD (reference sequence). This CDR3 is built from 15 residues. The trim removed 3 bases at V and 5 bases at J, leaving 6 bases unmatched. The CDR3 region has the DNA TGCGCCAGCAGTGACCCCGGACTAGCGGCGGAGACCCAGTACTTC. It specifies CASSDPGLAAETQYF.

The chain links TRBV11-2 to TRBJ1-6; D not certain. Germline V CDR1 and CDR2: SGHAT, FQNNGV. The CDR3 runs 16 residues. The V end lost 1 base, the J end lost 7 bases, and 14 bases lay between the germline ends. DNA for the CDR3: TGTGCCAGCAGCTTAGGATCAAACATGGTCAATTCACCCCTCCACTTT. Residues: CASSLGSNMVNSPLHF.

The V and J genes are TRBV29-1 and TRBJ1-2; maybe TRBD1 (5 bases). Trimming removed 5 bases from V and 1 base from J, with 11 bases in between. This CDR3 is 13 amino acids long. Germline CDR1 and CDR2: SQVTM and ANQGSEA. CDR3 in amino acids: CSVSSDNNYGYTF. CDR3 nucleotide sequence: TGCAGCGTTAGCTCGGACAATAACTATGGCTACACCTTC.

The CDR3 DNA sequence: TGTGCCAGCAGCGTAGCAGAGGCGGCTGGAAACACCATATATTTT. Translated, it gives CASSVAEAAGNTIYF. The chain has TRBV9 and TRBJ1-3; the D is unclear. The V end lost 0 bases, the J end lost 2 bases, and 9 bases lay between the germline ends. The CDR3 is made up of 15 amino acids. Germline CDR1 SGDLS, CDR2 YYNGEE.

The chain uses TRBV4-1 and TRBJ2-2; D is unclear. Germline values: CDR1 MGHRA, CDR2 YSYEKL. V dropped 0 bases and J dropped 0 bases, with 11 bases sitting between them. The CDR3 consists of 17 residues. The CDR3 is CASSQEGRGANTGELFF. DNA of the CDR3: TGCGCCAGCAGCCAAGAGGGCCGCGGCGCGAACACCGGGGAGCTGTTTTTT.

The chain recombines TRBV6-5 with TRBJ2-3; D not resolved. The CDR3 loop spans 11 amino acids. The ends were cut back, 6 bases at V and 6 bases at J, with 7 bases in the middle. In germline, CDR1 is MNHEY, CDR2 SVGAGI. The CDR3 DNA sequence: TGTGCCAGCAGGAAGAGGGATACGCAGTATTTT. Its protein is CASRKRDTQYF.

The chain combines TRBV7-6 with TRBJ2-3; tentative D call: TRBD1 (6 bases). CDR3 length equals 14 residues. Per the germline V gene, CDR1 is SGHVS and CDR2 is FNYEAQ. V was shortened by 4 bases and J by 3 bases, with 11 bases between the two germline ends. Here the CDR3 reads CASSWLDRTDTQYF. The CDR3, as DNA: TGTGCCAGCAGCTGGTTGGACAGAACAGATACGCAGTATTTT. The variable domain in full, with the rest retrieved from reference TRBV7-6 and TRBJ2-3, is GAGVSQSPRYKVTKRGQDVALRCDPISGHVSLYWYRQALGQGPEFLTYFNYEAQQDKSGLPNDRFSAERPEGSISTLTIQRTEQRDSAMYRCASSWLDRTDTQYFGPGTRLTVL.